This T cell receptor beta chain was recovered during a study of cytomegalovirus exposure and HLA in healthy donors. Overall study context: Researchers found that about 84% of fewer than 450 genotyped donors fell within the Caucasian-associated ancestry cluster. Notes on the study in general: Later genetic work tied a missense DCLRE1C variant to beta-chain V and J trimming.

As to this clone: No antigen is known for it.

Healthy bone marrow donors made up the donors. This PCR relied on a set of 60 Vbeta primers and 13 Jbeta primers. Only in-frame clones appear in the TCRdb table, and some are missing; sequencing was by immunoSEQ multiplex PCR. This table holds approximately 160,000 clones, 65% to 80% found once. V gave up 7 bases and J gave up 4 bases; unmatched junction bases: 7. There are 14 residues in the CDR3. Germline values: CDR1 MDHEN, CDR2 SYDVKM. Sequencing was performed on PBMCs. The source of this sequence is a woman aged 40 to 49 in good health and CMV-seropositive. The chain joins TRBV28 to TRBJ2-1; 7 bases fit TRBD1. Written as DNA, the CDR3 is TGTGCCAGCACCTCGGGACAGCTTTACAATGAGCAGTTCTTC. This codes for CASTSGQLYNEQFF.